The clone carrying this TCR beta chain was found once. Its antigen is as yet unknown. The sample originates from a study of cytomegalovirus exposure and HLA in healthy donors. The study's findings and limits: Earlier analysis looked at TCR beta V segments, and most were productive about 90% or about 30% of the time.

PCR amplification relied on 60 Vbeta primers (plus 13 Jbeta primers). Clones were read by immunoSEQ multiplex PCR, and TCRdb kept only the in-frame ones, dropping some. The table has 85,000 to 100,000 clones, around three quarters seen once. Sequenced: PBMCs. The sequence came from a male donor in good health and CMV-seropositive.

The DNA of the CDR3 is TGTGCCAGCCCCATGGGCTGGGGACAGGGTCCCTCCTACGAGCAGTACTTC. Protein sequence: CASPMGWGQGPSYEQYF. The chain links TRBV21-1 to TRBJ2-7; TRBD1 is the table's D call, not checked against the DNA. TRBV21-1 is described as a pseudogene. The CDR3 length is 17 residues.